Listed below are T cell receptor beta chains from one sample, sequenced in a study of blood T cell repertoires in COVID-19. Clones were read by immunoSEQ multiplex PCR, and TCRdb kept only the in-frame ones, dropping some. The data contain approximately 230,000 clones, roughly 88% of them singletons. The material sequenced was peripheral blood. All receptors derive from a man aged 80 or over with acute or convalescent COVID-19. The CDR3 runs from the conserved cysteine through the conserved F or W. A D gene is named only where the DNA matches it firmly. The size field is filled for only some rows; it gives once, few, many or a size class.

j_call: TRBJ1-4; v_call: TRBV6-2/TRBV6-3; clone_size: .; d_call: .; cdr3_length: 14; cdr3_aa: CASSYGQTNEKLFF; cdr3_nt: TGTGCCAGCAGTTACGGGCAGACTAATGAAAAACTGTTTTTT
j_call: TRBJ2-4; v_call: TRBV19; clone_size: .; d_call: TRBD2; cdr3_length: 14; cdr3_aa: CASSISGNWNIQYF; cdr3_nt: TGTGCCAGTAGTATAAGCGGGAATTGGAACATTCAGTACTTC
j_call: TRBJ2-5; v_call: TRBV10-3; clone_size: .; d_call: .; cdr3_length: 14; cdr3_aa: CAISEPWGEETQYF; cdr3_nt: TGTGCCATCAGTGAGCCCTGGGGGGAAGAGACCCAGTACTTC
j_call: TRBJ1-2; v_call: TRBV6-2/TRBV6-3; clone_size: .; d_call: .; cdr3_length: 14; cdr3_aa: CASSSTGDSLSYTF; cdr3_nt: TGTGCCAGCAGTTCGACCGGGGACTCGCTGAGCTACACCTTC
j_call: TRBJ1-2; v_call: TRBV4-1; clone_size: .; d_call: .; cdr3_length: 18; cdr3_aa: CASSQVSEDSRAIYGYTF; cdr3_nt: TGCGCCAGCAGCCAGGTGAGCGAGGACAGCCGAGCTATCTATGGCTACACCTTC
j_call: TRBJ2-7; v_call: TRBV7-9; clone_size: .; d_call: .; cdr3_length: 14; cdr3_aa: CASSLDAGVGEQYF; cdr3_nt: TGTGCCAGCAGCTTAGACGCAGGGGTGGGGGAGCAGTACTTC
j_call: TRBJ2-1; v_call: TRBV5-1; clone_size: once; d_call: .; cdr3_length: 14; cdr3_aa: CASRSGRSIHEQFF; cdr3_nt: TGCGCCAGCCGCTCTGGCCGGAGTATCCATGAGCAGTTCTTC
j_call: TRBJ2-1; v_call: TRBV6-5; clone_size: .; d_call: TRBD2; cdr3_length: 15; cdr3_aa: CASSRGGQTYNEQFF; cdr3_nt: TGTGCCAGCAGTCGGGGGGGACAAACCTACAATGAGCAGTTCTTC
j_call: TRBJ1-2; v_call: TRBV19; clone_size: .; d_call: TRBD1; cdr3_length: 17; cdr3_aa: CASSTVRQGARDYGYTF; cdr3_nt: TGTGCCAGTAGTACCGTAAGACAGGGGGCGCGGGACTATGGCTACACCTTC
j_call: TRBJ2-2; v_call: TRBV7-2; clone_size: .; d_call: .; cdr3_length: 15; cdr3_aa: CASRGRAINTGELFF; cdr3_nt: TGTGCCAGCAGGGGCAGGGCTATAAACACCGGGGAGCTGTTTTTT
j_call: TRBJ1-5; v_call: TRBV9; clone_size: .; d_call: TRBD1; cdr3_length: 15; cdr3_aa: CASSRDRGNNQPQHF; cdr3_nt: TGTGCCAGCAGCAGAGACAGGGGGAACAATCAGCCCCAGCATTTT
j_call: TRBJ2-3; v_call: TRBV7-2; clone_size: .; d_call: .; cdr3_length: 16; cdr3_aa: CASRPREDRITDTQYF; cdr3_nt: TGTGCCAGCAGACCAAGGGAGGATAGGATCACAGATACGCAGTATTTT
j_call: TRBJ2-4; v_call: TRBV19; clone_size: .; d_call: .; cdr3_length: 15; cdr3_aa: CASNSLDPAKNIQYF; cdr3_nt: TGTGCCAGTAATTCACTAGATCCCGCCAAAAACATTCAGTACTTC
j_call: TRBJ2-7; v_call: TRBV28; clone_size: .; d_call: TRBD1; cdr3_length: 15; cdr3_aa: CASSSPGQPSYEQYF; cdr3_nt: TGTGCCAGCAGCTCCCCGGGACAGCCCTCCTACGAGCAGTACTTC
j_call: TRBJ2-2; v_call: TRBV19; clone_size: few; d_call: TRBD2; cdr3_length: 18; cdr3_aa: CASTNPRGEGLVSGELFF; cdr3_nt: TGTGCCAGTACGAATCCCCGTGGGGAGGGCCTTGTGTCCGGGGAGCTGTTTTTT
j_call: TRBJ2-7; v_call: TRBV6-5; clone_size: .; d_call: .; cdr3_length: 16; cdr3_aa: CASSYSGTAGAYEQYF; cdr3_nt: TGTGCCAGCAGTTACTCCGGGACAGCGGGAGCCTACGAGCAGTACTTC